This T cell receptor beta chain was sequenced for a study of blood T cell repertoires in COVID-19. Study information: Acute-phase and convalescent COVID-19 samples originated in the United States, Italy and Spain. PBMCs, B-cell-depleted T cells, or T cells were the source of the cDNA or gDNA that made up the material.

V was pared by 3 bases and J by 8 bases, with 13 bases of the junction left unmatched. This CDR3 is 17 amino acids long. Germline V gives CDR1 SGDLS, CDR2 YYNGEE. Original processing methods: Estimates of nucleated cell counts were drawn from the amplification of reference gene primers. The method was immunoSEQ multiplex PCR; TCRdb's version includes in-frame clones alone and lacks a portion of them. D and trimming come from the DNA, and the V and J calls and clone size come from that table. This table holds about 70,000 clones, approximately 90% found once. The V call is TRBV9, the J call TRBJ2-1; TRBD2 aligns across 11 bases. This receptor was obtained from a human donor in a cohort sampled during active COVID-19. The sequenced sample was peripheral blood. The CDR3 reads CASSAVLRTSGRDEQFF. The CDR3 bases are TGTGCCAGCAGCGCCGTACTAAGGACTAGCGGGCGCGATGAGCAGTTCTTC. The full variable domain, completed using reference TRBV9 and TRBJ2-1, is DSGVTQTPKHLITATGQRVTLRCSPRSGDLSVYWYQQSLDQGLQFLIQYYNGEERAKGNILERFSAQQFPDLHSELNLSSLELGDSALYFCASSAVLRTSGRDEQFFGPGTRLTVL.